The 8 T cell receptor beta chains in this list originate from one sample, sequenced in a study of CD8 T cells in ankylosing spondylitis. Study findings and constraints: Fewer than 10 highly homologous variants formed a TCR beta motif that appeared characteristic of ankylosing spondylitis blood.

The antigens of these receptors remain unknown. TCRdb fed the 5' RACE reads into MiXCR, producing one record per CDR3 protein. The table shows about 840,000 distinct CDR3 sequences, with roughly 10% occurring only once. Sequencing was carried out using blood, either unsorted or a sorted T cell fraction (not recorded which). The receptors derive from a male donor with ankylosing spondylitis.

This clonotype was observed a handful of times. Here the CDR3 reads CASRTENRPYNSPLHF. CDR3 in DNA: TGCGCCAGCAGAACCGAAAACAGGCCCTATAATTCACCCCTCCACTTT. The rearrangement joins TRBV5-1 to TRBJ1-6, with D perhaps TRBD1 (5 bases). Germline assignment: CDR1 SGHRS and CDR2 YFSETQ. This CDR3 region has 16 residues. Trimming took off 5 bases at V and 2 bases at J, with 14 bases between the two ends.

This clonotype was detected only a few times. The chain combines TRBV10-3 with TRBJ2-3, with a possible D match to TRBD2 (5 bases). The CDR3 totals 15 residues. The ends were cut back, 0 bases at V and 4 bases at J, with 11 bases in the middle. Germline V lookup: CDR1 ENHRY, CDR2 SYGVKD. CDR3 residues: CAISESGVRPDTQYF. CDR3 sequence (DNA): TGTGCCATCAGTGAGTCCGGGGTCCGGCCAGATACGCAGTATTTT.

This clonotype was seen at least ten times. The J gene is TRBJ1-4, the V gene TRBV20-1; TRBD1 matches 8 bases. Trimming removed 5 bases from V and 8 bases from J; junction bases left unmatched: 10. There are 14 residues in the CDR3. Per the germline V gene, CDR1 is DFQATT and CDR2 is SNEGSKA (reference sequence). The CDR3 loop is CSASGQGLGEKLFF. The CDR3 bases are TGCAGTGCTTCCGGACAGGGTCTCGGCGAAAAACTGTTTTTT.

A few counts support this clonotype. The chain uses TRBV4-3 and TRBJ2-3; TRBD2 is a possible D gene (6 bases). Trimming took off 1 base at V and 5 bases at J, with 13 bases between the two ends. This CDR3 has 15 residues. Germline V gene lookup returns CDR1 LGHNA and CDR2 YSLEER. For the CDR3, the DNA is TGCGCCAGCAGCCAAGTGAGGCGGGGAGGAGATACGCAGTATTTT. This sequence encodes CASSQVRRGGDTQYF.

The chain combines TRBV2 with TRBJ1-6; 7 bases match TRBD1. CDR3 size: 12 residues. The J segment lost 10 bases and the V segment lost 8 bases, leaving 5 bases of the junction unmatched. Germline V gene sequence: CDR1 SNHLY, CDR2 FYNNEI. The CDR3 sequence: CASSGQTSPLHF. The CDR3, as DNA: TGTGCCAGCTCGGGACAGACATCACCCCTCCACTTT.

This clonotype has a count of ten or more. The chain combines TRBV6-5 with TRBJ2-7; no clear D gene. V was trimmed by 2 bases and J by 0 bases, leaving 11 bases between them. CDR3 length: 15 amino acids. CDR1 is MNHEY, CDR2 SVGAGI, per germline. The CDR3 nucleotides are TGTGCCAGCAGTTACCAGAGCGCGGCCTCCTACGAGCAGTACTTC. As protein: CASSYQSAASYEQYF.

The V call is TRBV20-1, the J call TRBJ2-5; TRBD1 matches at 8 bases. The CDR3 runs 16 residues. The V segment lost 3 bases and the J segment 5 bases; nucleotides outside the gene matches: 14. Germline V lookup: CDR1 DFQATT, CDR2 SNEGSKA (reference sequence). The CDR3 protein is CSASAPGDRGIETQYF. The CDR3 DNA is TGCAGTGCTAGTGCACCCGGAGACAGGGGTATCGAGACCCAGTACTTC.

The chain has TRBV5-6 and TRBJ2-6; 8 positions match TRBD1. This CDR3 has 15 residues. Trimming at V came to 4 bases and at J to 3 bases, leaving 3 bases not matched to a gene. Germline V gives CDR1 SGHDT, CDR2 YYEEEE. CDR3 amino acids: CASSPDRVGANVLTF. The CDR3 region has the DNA TGTGCCAGCAGCCCGGACAGGGTTGGGGCCAACGTCCTGACTTTC. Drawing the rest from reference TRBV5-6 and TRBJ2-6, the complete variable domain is DAGVTQSPTHLIKTRGQQVTLRCSPKSGHDTVSWYQQALGQGPQFIFQYYEEEERQRGNFPDRFSGHQFPNYSSELNVNALLLGDSALYLCASSPDRVGANVLTFGAGSRLTVL.